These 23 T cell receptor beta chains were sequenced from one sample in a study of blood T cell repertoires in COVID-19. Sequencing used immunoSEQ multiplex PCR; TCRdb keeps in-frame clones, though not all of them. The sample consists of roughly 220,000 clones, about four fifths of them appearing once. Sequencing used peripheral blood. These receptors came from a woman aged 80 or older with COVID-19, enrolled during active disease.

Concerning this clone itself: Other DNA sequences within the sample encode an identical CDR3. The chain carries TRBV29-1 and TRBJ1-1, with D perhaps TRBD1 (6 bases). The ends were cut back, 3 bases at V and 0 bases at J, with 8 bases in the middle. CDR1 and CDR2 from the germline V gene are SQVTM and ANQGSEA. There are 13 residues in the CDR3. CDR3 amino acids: CSVDQGMNTEAFF. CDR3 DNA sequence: TGCAGCGTTGACCAGGGGATGAACACTGAAGCTTTCTTT. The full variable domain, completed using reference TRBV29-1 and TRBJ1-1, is SAVISQKPSRDICQRGTSLTIQCQVDSQVTMMFWYRQQPGQSLTLIATANQGSEATYESGFVIDKFPISRPNLTFSTLTVSNMSPEDSSIYLCSVDQGMNTEAFFGQGTRLTVV.

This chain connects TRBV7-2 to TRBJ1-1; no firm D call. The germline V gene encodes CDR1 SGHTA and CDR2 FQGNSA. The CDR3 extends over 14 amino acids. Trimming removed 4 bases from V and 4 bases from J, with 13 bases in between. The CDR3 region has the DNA TGTGCCAGCAGCTCTCCAGGTGTGGGCACTGAAGCTTTCTTT. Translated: CASSSPGVGTEAFF.

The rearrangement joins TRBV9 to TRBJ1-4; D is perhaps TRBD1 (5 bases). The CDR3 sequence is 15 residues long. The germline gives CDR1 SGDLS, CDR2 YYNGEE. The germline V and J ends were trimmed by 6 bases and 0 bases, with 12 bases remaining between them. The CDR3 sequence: CASNHGGATNEKLFF. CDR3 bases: TGTGCCAGCAACCATGGGGGGGCAACTAATGAAAAACTGTTTTTT.

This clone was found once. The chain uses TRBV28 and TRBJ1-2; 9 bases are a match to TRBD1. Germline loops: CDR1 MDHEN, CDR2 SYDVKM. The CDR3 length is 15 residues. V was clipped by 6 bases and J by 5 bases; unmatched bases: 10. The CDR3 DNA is TGTGCCAGCAGGCCACGGGACAGGGATGTTTATGGCTACACCTTC. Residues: CASRPRDRDVYGYTF.

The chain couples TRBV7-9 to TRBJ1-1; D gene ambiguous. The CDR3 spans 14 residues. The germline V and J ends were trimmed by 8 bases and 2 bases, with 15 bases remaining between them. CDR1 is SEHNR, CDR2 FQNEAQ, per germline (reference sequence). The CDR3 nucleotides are TGTGCCAGCGGCGAGAGGTTATCCAACACTGAAGCTTTCTTT. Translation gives CASGERLSNTEAFF.

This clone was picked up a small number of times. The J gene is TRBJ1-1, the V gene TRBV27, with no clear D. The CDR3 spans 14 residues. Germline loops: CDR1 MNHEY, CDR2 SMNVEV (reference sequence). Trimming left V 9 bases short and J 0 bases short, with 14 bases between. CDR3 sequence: CARKRVSMNTEAFF. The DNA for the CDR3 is TGTGCCAGGAAAAGAGTGAGTATGAACACTGAAGCTTTCTTT.

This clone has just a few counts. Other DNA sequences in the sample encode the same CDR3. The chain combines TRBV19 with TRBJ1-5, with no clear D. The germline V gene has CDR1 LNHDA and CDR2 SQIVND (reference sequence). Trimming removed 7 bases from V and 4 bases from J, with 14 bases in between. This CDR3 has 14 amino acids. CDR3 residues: CASTGGEGNQPQHF. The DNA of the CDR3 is TGTGCCAGTACTGGAGGAGAAGGTAATCAGCCCCAGCATTTT.

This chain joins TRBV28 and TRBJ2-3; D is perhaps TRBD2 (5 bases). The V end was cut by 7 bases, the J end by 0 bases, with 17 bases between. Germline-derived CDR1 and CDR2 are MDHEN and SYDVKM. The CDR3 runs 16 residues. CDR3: CASTPAGGRSTDTQYF. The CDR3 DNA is TGTGCCAGCACACCCGCTGGAGGACGTAGCACAGATACGCAGTATTTT.

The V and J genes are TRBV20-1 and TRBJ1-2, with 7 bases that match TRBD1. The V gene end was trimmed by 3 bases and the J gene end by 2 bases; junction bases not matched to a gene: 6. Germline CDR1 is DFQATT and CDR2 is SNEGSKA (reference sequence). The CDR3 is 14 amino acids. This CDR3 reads CSASQGGTNYGYTF. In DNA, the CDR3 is TGCAGTGCTAGTCAAGGGGGCACGAACTATGGCTACACCTTC.

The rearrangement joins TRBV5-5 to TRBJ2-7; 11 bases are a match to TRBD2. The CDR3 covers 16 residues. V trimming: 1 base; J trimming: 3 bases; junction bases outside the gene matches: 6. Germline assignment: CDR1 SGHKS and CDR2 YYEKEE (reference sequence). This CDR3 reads CASSLTGTSGNYEQYF. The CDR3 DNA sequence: TGTGCCAGCAGCTTGACAGGGACTAGCGGAAACTACGAGCAGTACTTC.

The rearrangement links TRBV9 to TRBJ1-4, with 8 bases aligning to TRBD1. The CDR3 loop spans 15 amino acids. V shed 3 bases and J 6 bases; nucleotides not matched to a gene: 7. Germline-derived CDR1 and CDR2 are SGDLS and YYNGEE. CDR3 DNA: TGTGCCAGCAGCGCCGGACAGGGCGGTTATGAAAAACTGTTTTTT. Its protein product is CASSAGQGGYEKLFF.

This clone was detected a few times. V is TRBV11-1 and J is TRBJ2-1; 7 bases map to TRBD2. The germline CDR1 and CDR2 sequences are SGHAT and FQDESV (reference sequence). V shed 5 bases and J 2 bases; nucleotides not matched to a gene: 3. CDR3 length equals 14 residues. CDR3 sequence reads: CASSPSGAYNEQFF. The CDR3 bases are TGTGCCAGCAGCCCTAGCGGAGCCTACAATGAGCAGTTCTTC.

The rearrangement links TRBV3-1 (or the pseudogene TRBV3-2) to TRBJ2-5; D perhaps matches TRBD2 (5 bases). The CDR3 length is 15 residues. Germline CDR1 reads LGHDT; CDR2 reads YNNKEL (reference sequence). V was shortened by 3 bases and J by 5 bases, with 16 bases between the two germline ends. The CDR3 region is CASSHASRGRETQYF. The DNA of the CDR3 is TGTGCCAGCAGCCATGCTAGCAGAGGAAGGGAGACCCAGTACTTC.

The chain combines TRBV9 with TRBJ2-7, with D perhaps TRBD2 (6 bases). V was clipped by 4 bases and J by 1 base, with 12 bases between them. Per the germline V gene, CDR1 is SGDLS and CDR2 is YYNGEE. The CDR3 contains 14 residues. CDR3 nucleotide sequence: TGTGCCAGCAGCCCTCTAGGAGGGTCCTACGAGCAGTACTTC. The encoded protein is CASSPLGGSYEQYF.

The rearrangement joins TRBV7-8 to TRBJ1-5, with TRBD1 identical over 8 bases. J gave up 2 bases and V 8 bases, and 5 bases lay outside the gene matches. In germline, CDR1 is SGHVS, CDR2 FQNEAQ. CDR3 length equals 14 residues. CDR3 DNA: TGTGCCAGCGTGGACAGGGAGGGCAATCAGCCCCAGCATTTT. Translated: CASVDREGNQPQHF.

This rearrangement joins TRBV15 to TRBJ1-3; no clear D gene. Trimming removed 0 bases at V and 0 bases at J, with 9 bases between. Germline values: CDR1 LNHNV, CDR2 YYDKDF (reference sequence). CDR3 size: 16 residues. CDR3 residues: CATSRDPGSSGNTIYF. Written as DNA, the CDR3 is TGTGCCACCAGCAGAGATCCGGGGAGCTCTGGAAACACCATATATTTT. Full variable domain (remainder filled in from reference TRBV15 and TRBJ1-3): DAMVIQNPRYQVTQFGKPVTLSCSQTLNHNVMYWYQQKSSQAPKLLFHYYDKDFNNEADTPDNFQSRRPNTSFCFLDIRSPGLGDTAMYLCATSRDPGSSGNTIYFGEGSWLTVV.

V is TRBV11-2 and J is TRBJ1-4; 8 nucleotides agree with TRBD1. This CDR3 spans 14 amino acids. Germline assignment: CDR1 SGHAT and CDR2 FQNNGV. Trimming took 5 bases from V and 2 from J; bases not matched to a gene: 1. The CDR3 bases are TGTGCCAGCAGCCCAGGGGGCACTAATGAAAAACTGTTTTTT. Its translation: CASSPGGTNEKLFF.

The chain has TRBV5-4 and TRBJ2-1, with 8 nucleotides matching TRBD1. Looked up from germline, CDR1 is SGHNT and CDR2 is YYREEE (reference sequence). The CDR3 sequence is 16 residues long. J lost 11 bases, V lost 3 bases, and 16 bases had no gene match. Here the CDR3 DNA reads TGTGCCAGCAGCTCAGGAAGACGGACAGGGCTAGGTCAGCAGTTCTTC. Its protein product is CASSSGRRTGLGQQFF.

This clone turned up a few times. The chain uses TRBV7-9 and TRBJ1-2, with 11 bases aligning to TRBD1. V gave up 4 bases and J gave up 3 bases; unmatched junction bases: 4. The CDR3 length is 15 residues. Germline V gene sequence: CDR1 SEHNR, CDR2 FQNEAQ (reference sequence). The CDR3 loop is CASSSWTGGDYGYTF. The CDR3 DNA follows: TGTGCCAGCAGCTCCTGGACAGGGGGCGACTATGGCTACACCTTC.

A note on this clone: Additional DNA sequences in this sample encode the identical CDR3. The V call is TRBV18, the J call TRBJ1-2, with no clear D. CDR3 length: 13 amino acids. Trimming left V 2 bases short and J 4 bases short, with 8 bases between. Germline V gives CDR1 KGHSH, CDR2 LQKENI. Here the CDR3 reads CASSPTGSYGYTF. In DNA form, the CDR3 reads TGTGCCAGCTCACCAACGGGGTCCTATGGCTACACCTTC.

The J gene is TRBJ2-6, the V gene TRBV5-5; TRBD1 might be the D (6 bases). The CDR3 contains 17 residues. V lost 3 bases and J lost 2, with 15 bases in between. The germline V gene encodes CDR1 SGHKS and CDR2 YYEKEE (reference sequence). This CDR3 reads CASSSSGTLPGANVLTF. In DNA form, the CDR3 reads TGTGCCAGCAGCTCTTCTGGGACACTGCCTGGGGCCAACGTCCTGACTTTC.

The CDR3 is CASSPGTGGYGYTF. As DNA, the CDR3 is TGCGCCAGCAGCCCTGGGACAGGGGGCTATGGCTACACCTTC. This rearrangement joins TRBV5-1 to TRBJ1-2; 11 bases fit TRBD1. The CDR3 spans 14 residues. The V and J ends lost 4 bases and 4 bases, in that order; junction bases with no gene match: 3. In germline, CDR1 is SGHRS, CDR2 YFSETQ.

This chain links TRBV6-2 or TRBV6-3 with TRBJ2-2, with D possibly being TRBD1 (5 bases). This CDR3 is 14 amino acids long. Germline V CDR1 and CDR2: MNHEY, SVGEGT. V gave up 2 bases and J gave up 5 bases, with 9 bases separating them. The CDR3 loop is CASSYVRQTGELFF. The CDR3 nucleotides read TGTGCCAGCAGTTACGTCCGACAGACCGGGGAGCTGTTTTTT.